The 16 T cell receptor beta chains reported below all come from one sample, sequenced in a study of blood T cell repertoires in COVID-19. Repertoires were generated with immunoSEQ multiplex PCR, while TCRdb's copy carries only in-frame clones and drops some. The sample consists of roughly 97,000 clones, 80% to 90% of them appearing once. Specimen: peripheral blood. These receptors all come from a man in his sixties with acute or convalescent COVID-19.

This clone was recorded a few times. The chain couples TRBV3-1 (or the pseudogene TRBV3-2) to TRBJ1-2; D not certain. V was trimmed by 4 bases and J by 4 bases, leaving 13 bases between them. This CDR3 spans 14 amino acids. CDR1 LGHDT and CDR2 YNNKEL come from the germline V gene (reference sequence). The CDR3 DNA reads TGTGCCAGCAGCCGAACTGACAACCCCTATGGCTACACCTTC. This translates into CASSRTDNPYGYTF.

The rearrangement links TRBV6-4 to TRBJ2-3, with 13 bases matching TRBD2. The V gene end was trimmed by 3 bases and the J gene end by 6 bases; junction bases not matched to a gene: 9. Germline CDR1 and CDR2: MRHNA and SNTAGT. CDR3 length equals 17 residues. The CDR3 here is CASSEEAGLAGLDTQYF. For the CDR3, the DNA is TGTGCCAGCAGTGAAGAGGCGGGACTAGCGGGACTCGATACGCAGTATTTT.

The chain carries TRBV9 and TRBJ2-2, with 7 bases fitting TRBD1. Germline CDR1 is SGDLS and CDR2 is YYNGEE. CDR3 size: 16 residues. J was trimmed by 5 bases and V by 0 bases; bases with no gene match: 7. The CDR3 DNA sequence: TGTGCCAGCAGCGTAGGGAACAGGGGCGGGACCGGGGAGCTGTTTTTT. Translated, it gives CASSVGNRGGTGELFF.

The chain links TRBV30 to TRBJ1-4, with D possibly TRBD1 on 5 matching bases. The germline V and J ends were trimmed by 3 bases and 6 bases, with 20 bases remaining between them. CDR1 is GTSNPN, CDR2 SVGIG, per germline (reference sequence). This CDR3 comprises 16 residues. The CDR3 sequence is CAWSPKGSGRDEKLFF. The CDR3 DNA reads as TGTGCCTGGAGCCCAAAGGGGTCGGGTCGAGATGAAAAACTGTTTTTT. Full variable domain (remainder filled in from reference TRBV30 and TRBJ1-4): SQTIHQWPATLVQPVGSPLSLECTVEGTSNPNLYWYRQAAGRGLQLLFYSVGIGQISSEVPQNLSASRPQDRQFILSSKKLLLSDSGFYLCAWSPKGSGRDEKLFFGSGTQLSVL.

The rearrangement links TRBV6-2 or TRBV6-3 to TRBJ2-3; D is uncertain. V shed 2 bases and J shed 4 bases, with 10 bases lying between them. CDR3 length: 14 amino acids. Germline V CDR1 and CDR2: MNHEY, SVGEGT. In DNA form, the CDR3 reads TGTGCCAGCAGTTACCACTTTACCGCAGATACGCAGTATTTT. Its translation is CASSYHFTADTQYF.

The rearrangement joins TRBV9 to TRBJ2-2; 7 nucleotides match TRBD1. CDR1 and CDR2 from the germline V gene are SGDLS and YYNGEE. This CDR3 has 15 residues. The V and J ends lost 0 bases and 4 bases, in that order; junction bases with no gene match: 3. The CDR3 DNA sequence: TGTGCCAGCAGCGTAGGACAGGGCCCCACCGGGGAGCTGTTTTTT. Protein: CASSVGQGPTGELFF.

The J gene is TRBJ1-5, the V gene TRBV7-2; tentative D call: TRBD1 (6 bases). This CDR3 is 13 amino acids long. V dropped 4 bases and J dropped 5 bases, with 9 bases sitting between them. The germline CDR1 and CDR2 sequences are SGHTA and FQGNSA. Here the CDR3 DNA reads TGTGCCAGCAGCTCCAGGGGAGATCAGCCCCAGCATTTT. It codes for CASSSRGDQPQHF.

The chain links TRBV19 to TRBJ2-7; maybe TRBD2 (6 bases). The germline V and J ends were trimmed by 0 bases and 6 bases, with 15 bases remaining between them. Germline lookup yields CDR1 LNHDA and CDR2 SQIVND (reference sequence). This CDR3 comprises 15 residues. The CDR3 protein is CASSIDMTSSVEQYF. The CDR3 DNA reads TGTGCCAGTAGTATAGATATGACTAGTTCGGTCGAGCAGTACTTC. The full variable domain, with the rest looked up from reference TRBV19 and TRBJ2-7, is DGGITQSPKYLFRKEGQNVTLSCEQNLNHDAMYWYRQDPGQGLRLIYYSQIVNDFQKGDIAEGYSVSREKKESFPLTVTSAQKNPTAFYLCASSIDMTSSVEQYFGPGTRLTVT.

J is TRBJ2-1 and V is TRBV19; 7 nucleotides agree with TRBD1. The CDR3 consists of 14 residues. The germline V gene encodes CDR1 LNHDA and CDR2 SQIVND (reference sequence). J lost 5 bases, V lost 8 bases, and 9 bases had no gene match. CDR3 residues: CASSGQPMNNEQFF. CDR3 nucleotides: TGTGCCAGTTCGGGACAGCCCATGAACAATGAGCAGTTCTTC.

On this clone: Other DNA variants within this sample encode the same CDR3. The gene calls are TRBV27 and TRBJ2-7, with a weak D call TRBD1 (5 bases). Trimming shortened V by 2 bases and J by 2 bases, and 10 bases separated the two germline ends. Germline V gene sequence: CDR1 MNHEY, CDR2 SMNVEV (reference sequence). This CDR3 is 14 amino acids long. CDR3 residues: CASSLGQGTYEQYF. The CDR3 nucleotides are TGTGCCAGCAGTTTAGGGCAGGGCACCTACGAGCAGTACTTC.

Here the CDR3 DNA reads TGTGCCAGCAGCGTAGCTCTGAGCTCCTACAATGAGCAGTTCTTC. This gives the protein CASSVALSSYNEQFF. The chain combines TRBV9 with TRBJ2-1; no definite D call. The germline V and J ends were trimmed by 0 bases and 0 bases, with 7 bases remaining between them. From germline, CDR1 is SGDLS and CDR2 YYNGEE. CDR3 size: 15 residues.

The chain is built from TRBV6-2 or TRBV6-3 and TRBJ2-1; 10 bases map to TRBD2. The CDR3 runs 14 residues. From germline, CDR1 is MNHEY and CDR2 SVGEGT. V trimming: 2 bases; J trimming: 9 bases; junction bases outside the gene matches: 4. The CDR3 is CASSYASGRGEQFF. The DNA of the CDR3 is TGTGCCAGCAGTTACGCTAGCGGGAGAGGTGAGCAGTTCTTC.

The chain recombines TRBV2 with TRBJ2-1; 13 bases are a match to TRBD2. CDR1 is SNHLY and CDR2 is FYNNEI in the germline V gene. V gave up 4 bases and J gave up 5 bases; unmatched junction bases: 2. This CDR3 has 15 residues. The CDR3 sequence is CASSAGLAGNNEQFF. In DNA form, the CDR3 reads TGTGCCAGCAGTGCGGGACTAGCGGGAAACAATGAGCAGTTCTTC.

A single count supports this clone. The rearrangement links TRBV2 to TRBJ2-2; 12 nucleotides line up with TRBD2. This CDR3 has 15 residues. CDR1 is SNHLY, CDR2 FYNNEI, per germline. Trimming took 6 bases from V and 2 from J; bases not matched to a gene: 1. DNA for the CDR3: TGTGCCAGCAGGACTAGCGGGAGAAACACCGGGGAGCTGTTTTTT. Protein: CASRTSGRNTGELFF.

This clone was seen only a few times. The gene calls are TRBV10-3 and TRBJ1-2; the D is unclear. The germline V gene encodes CDR1 ENHRY and CDR2 SYGVKD. With 2 bases removed from V and 8 bases from J, the gap between germline ends came to 15 bases. The length of the CDR3 is 14 residues. The CDR3 reads CAISEREGRSGYTF. The CDR3 coding sequence is TGTGCCATCAGTGAGCGTGAAGGGAGGAGCGGCTACACCTTC.

This chain connects TRBV7-9 to TRBJ2-7; 9 bases match TRBD1. CDR3 length equals 15 residues. With 4 bases clipped from V and 3 bases from J, the junction kept 7 bases outside the gene matches. The germline V gene encodes CDR1 SEHNR and CDR2 FQNEAQ (reference sequence). In DNA form, the CDR3 reads TGTGCCAGCAGCTCCTCTAGACAGGGGGTCTACGAGCAGTACTTC. Its translation is CASSSSRQGVYEQYF.